A selection of T cell receptor beta chains follows, all from one sample in a study of Ad26.COV2.S vaccination and SARS-CoV-2 variants. The table came from immunoSEQ multiplex PCR; TCRdb's copy has only in-frame clones and leaves some out. The profile shows hundreds of thousands of clones, over 75% of them singletons. Sequences were derived from peripheral blood, sampled in a trial of Ad26.COV2.S vaccine versus placebo. The receptors here all came from a person between 18 and 59 years old who received the Ad26.COV2.S COVID-19 vaccine or a placebo. CDR3s include the opening cysteine and the closing phenylalanine or tryptophan. D genes are given only for firm matches.

len	v_gene	d_gene	j_gene	CDR3aa
16	TRBV27	-	TRBJ2-1	CASSPLWADSYNEQFF
13	TRBV2	TRBD2	TRBJ2-3	CASSTSGGNTQYF
19	TRBV10-1	TRBD1	TRBJ2-7	CASSEGFWIPGQQKYEQYF
14	TRBV6-6	-	TRBJ1-1	CASSYETDYTEAFF
15	TRBV6-5	-	TRBJ1-2	CASSLSPGERYGYTF
13	TRBV2	-	TRBJ1-1	CASRIRGTTEAFF
15	TRBV6-2/TRBV6-3	TRBD2	TRBJ2-7	CASSRIAGGPDEQYF
17	TRBV11-3	TRBD2	TRBJ2-3	CASSLSTGLAGTDTQYF
16	TRBV10-3	-	TRBJ2-2	CAIRELGTTNTGELFF
14	TRBV7-2	TRBD1	TRBJ2-3	CASKGAGGIDTQYF
14	TRBV7-2	-	TRBJ1-4	CASSLAGRNEKLFF
16	TRBV5-4	TRBD2	TRBJ2-3	CASSSSGTSATDTQYF
12	TRBV19	TRBD1	TRBJ1-1	CASSTQGGEAFF